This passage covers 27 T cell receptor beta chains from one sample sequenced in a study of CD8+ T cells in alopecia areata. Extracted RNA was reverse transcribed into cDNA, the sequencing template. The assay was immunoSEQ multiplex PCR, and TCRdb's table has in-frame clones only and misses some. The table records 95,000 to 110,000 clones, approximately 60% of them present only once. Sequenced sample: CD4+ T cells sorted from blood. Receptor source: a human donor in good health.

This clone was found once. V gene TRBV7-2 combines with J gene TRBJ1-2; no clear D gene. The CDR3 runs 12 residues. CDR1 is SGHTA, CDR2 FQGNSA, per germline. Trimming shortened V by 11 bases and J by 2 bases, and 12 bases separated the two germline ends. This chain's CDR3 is CALTSNNYGYTF. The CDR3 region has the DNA TGTGCCTTAACGTCAAACAACTATGGCTACACCTTC.

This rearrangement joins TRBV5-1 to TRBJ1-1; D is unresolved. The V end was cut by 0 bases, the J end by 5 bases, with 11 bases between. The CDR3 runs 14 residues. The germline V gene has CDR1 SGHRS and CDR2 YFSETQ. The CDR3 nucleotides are TGCGCCAGCAGCTTGGTGGTGGGCCGGACTGAAGCTTTCTTT. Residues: CASSLVVGRTEAFF.

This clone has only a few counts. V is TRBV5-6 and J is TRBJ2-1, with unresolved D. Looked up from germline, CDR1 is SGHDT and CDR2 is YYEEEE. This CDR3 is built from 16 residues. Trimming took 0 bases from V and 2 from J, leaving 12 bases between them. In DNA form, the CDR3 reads TGTGCCAGCAGCTTGGTGGCGGTGGCCGCCTACAATGAGCAGTTCTTC. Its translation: CASSLVAVAAYNEQFF.

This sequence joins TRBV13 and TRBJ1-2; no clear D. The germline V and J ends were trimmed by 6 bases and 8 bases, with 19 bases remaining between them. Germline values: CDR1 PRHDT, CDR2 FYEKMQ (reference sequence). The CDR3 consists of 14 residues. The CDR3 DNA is TGTGCCAGCAGGAAAGGGCCGGGGTTGGGAGGCTACACCTTC. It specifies CASRKGPGLGGYTF.

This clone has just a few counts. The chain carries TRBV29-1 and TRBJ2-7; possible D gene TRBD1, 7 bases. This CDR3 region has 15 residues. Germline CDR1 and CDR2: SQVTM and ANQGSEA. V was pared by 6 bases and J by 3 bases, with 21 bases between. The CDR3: CSVATGRGAFYEQYF. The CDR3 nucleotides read TGCAGCGTCGCCACTGGCAGGGGGGCCTTCTACGAGCAGTACTTC.

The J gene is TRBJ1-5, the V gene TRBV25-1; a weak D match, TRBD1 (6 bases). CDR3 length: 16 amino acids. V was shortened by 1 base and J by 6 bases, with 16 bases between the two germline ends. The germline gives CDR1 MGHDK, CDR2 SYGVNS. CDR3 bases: TGTGCCAGCAGTGAATCGGGCAGGGGTCTCGGTCAGCCCCAGCATTTT. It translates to CASSESGRGLGQPQHF.

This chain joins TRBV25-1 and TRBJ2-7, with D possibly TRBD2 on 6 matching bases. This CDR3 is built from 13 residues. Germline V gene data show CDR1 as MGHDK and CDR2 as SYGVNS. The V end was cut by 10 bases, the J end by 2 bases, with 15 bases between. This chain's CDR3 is CAIGVGGTYEQYF. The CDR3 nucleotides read TGTGCCATTGGGGTCGGGGGTACCTACGAGCAGTACTTC.

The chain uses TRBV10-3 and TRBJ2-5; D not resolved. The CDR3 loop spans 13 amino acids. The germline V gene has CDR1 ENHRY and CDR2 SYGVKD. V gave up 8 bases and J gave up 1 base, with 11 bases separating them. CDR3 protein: CAIGGQSQETQYF. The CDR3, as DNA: TGTGCCATCGGTGGCCAAAGCCAAGAGACCCAGTACTTC.

CDR3 sequence reads: CASSSGTSGGSLQETQYF. In DNA form, the CDR3 reads TGTGCCAGCAGCTCTGGGACTAGCGGGGGGTCTCTTCAAGAGACCCAGTACTTC. The J gene is TRBJ2-5, the V gene TRBV5-4, with 15 bases fitting TRBD2. The germline CDR1 and CDR2 sequences are SGHNT and YYREEE (reference sequence). V lost 3 bases and J lost 2; bases outside the gene matches: 8. The CDR3 length is 18 residues.

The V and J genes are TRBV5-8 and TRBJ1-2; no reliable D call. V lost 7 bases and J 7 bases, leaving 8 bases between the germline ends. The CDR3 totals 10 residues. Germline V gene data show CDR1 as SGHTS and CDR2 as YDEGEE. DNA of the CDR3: TGTGCCAGCGGAACGGGTGGCTACACCTTC. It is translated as CASGTGGYTF.

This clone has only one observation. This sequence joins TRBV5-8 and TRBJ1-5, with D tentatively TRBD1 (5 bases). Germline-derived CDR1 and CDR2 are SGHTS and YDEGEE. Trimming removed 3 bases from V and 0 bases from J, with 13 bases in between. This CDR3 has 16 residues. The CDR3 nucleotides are TGTGCCAGCAGCTCCCGGGGGGGTTATAGCAATCAGCCCCAGCATTTT. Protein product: CASSSRGGYSNQPQHF.

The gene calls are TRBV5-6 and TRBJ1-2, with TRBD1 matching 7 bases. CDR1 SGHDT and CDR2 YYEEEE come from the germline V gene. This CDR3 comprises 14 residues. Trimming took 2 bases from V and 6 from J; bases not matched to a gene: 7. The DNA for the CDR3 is TGTGCCAGCAGCTTCCCCGACAGGGACCATGGCTACACCTTC. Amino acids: CASSFPDRDHGYTF.

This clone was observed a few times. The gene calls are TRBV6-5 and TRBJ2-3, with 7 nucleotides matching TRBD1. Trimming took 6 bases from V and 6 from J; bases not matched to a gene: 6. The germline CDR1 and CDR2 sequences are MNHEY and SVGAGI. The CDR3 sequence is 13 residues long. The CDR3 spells CASRRQGGDTQYF. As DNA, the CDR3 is TGTGCCAGCAGACGACAGGGTGGTGATACGCAGTATTTT.

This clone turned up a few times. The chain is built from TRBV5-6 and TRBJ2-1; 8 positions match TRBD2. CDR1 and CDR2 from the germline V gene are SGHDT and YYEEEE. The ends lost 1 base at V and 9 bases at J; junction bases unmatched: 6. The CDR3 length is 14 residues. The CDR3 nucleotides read TGTGCCAGCAGCTTGCGGGGGGGCCGGGCTGAGCAGTTCTTC. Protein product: CASSLRGGRAEQFF.

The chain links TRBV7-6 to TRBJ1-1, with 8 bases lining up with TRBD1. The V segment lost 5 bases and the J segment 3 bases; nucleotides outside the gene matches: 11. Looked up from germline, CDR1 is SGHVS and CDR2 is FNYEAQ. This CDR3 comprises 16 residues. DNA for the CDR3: TGTGCCAGCAGCAGAGGACAGGGTTTGATGGACACTGAAGCTTTCTTT. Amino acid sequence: CASSRGQGLMDTEAFF.

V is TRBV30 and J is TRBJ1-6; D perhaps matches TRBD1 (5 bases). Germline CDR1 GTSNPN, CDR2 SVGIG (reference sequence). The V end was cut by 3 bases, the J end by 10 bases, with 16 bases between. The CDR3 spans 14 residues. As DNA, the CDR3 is TGTGCCTGGAGCCGGGACCACCAAGGGTCACCCCTCCACTTT. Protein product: CAWSRDHQGSPLHF.

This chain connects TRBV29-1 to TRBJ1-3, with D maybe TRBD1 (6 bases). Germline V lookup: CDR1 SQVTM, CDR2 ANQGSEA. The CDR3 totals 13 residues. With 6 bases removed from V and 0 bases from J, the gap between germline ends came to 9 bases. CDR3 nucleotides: TGCAGCGTGGAGGGGGACTCTGGAAACACCATATATTTT. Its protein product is CSVEGDSGNTIYF.

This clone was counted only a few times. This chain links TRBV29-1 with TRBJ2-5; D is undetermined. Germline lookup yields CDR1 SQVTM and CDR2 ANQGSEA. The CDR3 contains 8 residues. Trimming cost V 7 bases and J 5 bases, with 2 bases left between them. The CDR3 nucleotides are TGCAGCGCGGAGACCCAGTACTTC. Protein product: CSAETQYF.

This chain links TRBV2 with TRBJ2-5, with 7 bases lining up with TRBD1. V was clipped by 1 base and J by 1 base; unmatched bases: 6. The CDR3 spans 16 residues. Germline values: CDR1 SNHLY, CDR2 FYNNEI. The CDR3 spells CASSEGSAGGQETQYF. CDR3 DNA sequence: TGTGCCAGCAGTGAAGGTTCGGCAGGGGGCCAAGAGACCCAGTACTTC.

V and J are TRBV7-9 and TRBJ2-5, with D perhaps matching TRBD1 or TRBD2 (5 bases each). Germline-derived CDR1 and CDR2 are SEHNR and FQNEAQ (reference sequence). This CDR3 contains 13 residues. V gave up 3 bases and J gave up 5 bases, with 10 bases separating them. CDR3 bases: TGTGCCAGCAGCTTGGGACCCCAGGAGACCCAGTACTTC. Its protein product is CASSLGPQETQYF.

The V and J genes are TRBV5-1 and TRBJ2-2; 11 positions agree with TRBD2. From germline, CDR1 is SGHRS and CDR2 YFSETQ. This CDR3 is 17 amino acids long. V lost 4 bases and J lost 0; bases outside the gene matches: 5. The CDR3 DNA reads TGCGCCAGCAGCCCCTGGACTAGCGGGCCGAACACCGGGGAGCTGTTTTTT. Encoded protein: CASSPWTSGPNTGELFF. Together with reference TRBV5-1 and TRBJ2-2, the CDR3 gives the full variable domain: KAGVTQTPRYLIKTRGQQVTLSCSPISGHRSVSWYQQTPGQGLQFLFEYFSETQRNKGNFPGRFSGRQFSNSRSEMNVSTLELGDSALYLCASSPWTSGPNTGELFFGEGSRLTVL.

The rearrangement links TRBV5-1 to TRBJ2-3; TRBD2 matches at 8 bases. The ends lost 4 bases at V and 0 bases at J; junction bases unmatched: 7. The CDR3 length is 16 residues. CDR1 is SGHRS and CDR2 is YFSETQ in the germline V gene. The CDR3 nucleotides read TGCGCCAGCAGCAGCGGTAGCGGGGCTAGCACAGATACGCAGTATTTT. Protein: CASSSGSGASTDTQYF.

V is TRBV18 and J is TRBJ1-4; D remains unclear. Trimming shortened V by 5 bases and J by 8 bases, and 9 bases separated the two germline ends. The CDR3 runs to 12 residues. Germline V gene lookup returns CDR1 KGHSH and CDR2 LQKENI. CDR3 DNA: TGTGCCAGCTCATCACTCGAGGAAAAACTGTTTTTT. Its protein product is CASSSLEEKLFF.

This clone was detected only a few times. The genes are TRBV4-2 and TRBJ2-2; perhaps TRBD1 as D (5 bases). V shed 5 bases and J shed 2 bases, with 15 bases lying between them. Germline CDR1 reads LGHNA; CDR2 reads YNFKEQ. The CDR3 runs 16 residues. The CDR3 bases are TGTGCCAGCAGCTTGTTGAAGGGGTCCAACACCGGGGAGCTGTTTTTT. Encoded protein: CASSLLKGSNTGELFF.

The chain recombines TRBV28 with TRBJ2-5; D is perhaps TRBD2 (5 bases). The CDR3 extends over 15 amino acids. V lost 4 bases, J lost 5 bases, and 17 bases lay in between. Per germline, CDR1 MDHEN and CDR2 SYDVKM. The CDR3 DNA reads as TGTGCCAGCAGTTCCCCGGGTCTGAGGAGGGAGACCCAGTACTTC. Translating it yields CASSSPGLRRETQYF.

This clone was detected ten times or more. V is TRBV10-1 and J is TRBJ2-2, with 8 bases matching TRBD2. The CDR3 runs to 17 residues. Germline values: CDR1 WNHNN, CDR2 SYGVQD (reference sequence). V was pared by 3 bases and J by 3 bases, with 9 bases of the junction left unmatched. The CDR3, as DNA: TGCGCCAGCAGTGACTCCAGCGGGGGAACCTACACCGGGGAGCTGTTTTTT. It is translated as CASSDSSGGTYTGELFF.

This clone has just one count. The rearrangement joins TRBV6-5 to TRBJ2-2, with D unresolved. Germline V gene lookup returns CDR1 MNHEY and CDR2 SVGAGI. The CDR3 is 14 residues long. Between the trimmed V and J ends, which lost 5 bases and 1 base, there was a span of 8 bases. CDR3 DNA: TGTGCCAGCAGTCCCCTCCTGAACACCGGGGAGCTGTTTTTT. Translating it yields CASSPLLNTGELFF.